The 26 T cell receptor beta chains presented below share a single source sample, sequenced in a study of shared clonotypes between healthy human individuals. Assay used: immunoSEQ multiplex PCR; TCRdb lists only in-frame clones, some missing. The sample records about 2.4 million clones, around 94% being singletons. Sequencing input: naive CD4+ T cells sorted from blood. Subset described: CD45RA+ positively selected. These receptor sequences come from a man in his late teens or twenties in good health.

This clone showed up just once. The chain couples TRBV6-9 to TRBJ1-2, with D perhaps TRBD1 (6 bases). Trimming pared 6 bases from V and 4 bases from J, leaving 12 bases between. This CDR3 has 13 amino acids. In germline, CDR1 is MNHGY, CDR2 SVAAGI. The CDR3 region is CASRDLRGYGYTF. The CDR3 coding sequence is TGTGCCAGCAGGGACCTCAGGGGCTATGGCTACACCTTC.

CDR3 bases: TGTGCCAGCAGCTCCCAGAGCTCCTACAATGAGCAGTTCTTC. Encoded protein: CASSSQSSYNEQFF. The genes are TRBV5-4 and TRBJ2-1; D not resolved. The CDR3 is made up of 14 amino acids. CDR1 and CDR2 (germline): SGHNT, YYREEE (reference sequence). V was trimmed by 3 bases and J by 0 bases, leaving 7 bases between them.

The rearrangement links TRBV2 to TRBJ2-7; a weak D match, TRBD2 (6 bases). V shed 7 bases and J shed 5 bases, with 9 bases lying between them. The length of the CDR3 is 11 residues. Germline V gene lookup returns CDR1 SNHLY and CDR2 FYNNEI. The CDR3 here is CASTGRNEQYF. CDR3 coding DNA: TGTGCCAGCACAGGGAGGAACGAGCAGTACTTC.

V and J are TRBV2 and TRBJ2-4; 7 bases match TRBD2. J was trimmed by 3 bases and V by 8 bases; bases with no gene match: 10. The germline gives CDR1 SNHLY, CDR2 FYNNEI. The CDR3 contains 15 residues. This chain's CDR3 is CASGWERGGKNIQYF. The CDR3 bases are TGTGCCAGCGGCTGGGAGCGGGGCGGCAAAAACATTCAGTACTTC.

This sequence joins TRBV7-9 and TRBJ1-1; D remains unclear. V lost 1 base and J lost 5, with 11 bases in between. This CDR3 has 14 residues. Germline V gives CDR1 SEHNR, CDR2 FQNEAQ (reference sequence). This chain's CDR3 is CASSLEPPGTEAFF. Written as DNA, the CDR3 is TGTGCCAGCAGCTTAGAGCCACCTGGGACTGAAGCTTTCTTT.

The rearrangement uses TRBV7-9 and TRBJ1-4; D perhaps matches TRBD1 (5 bases). Per the germline V gene, CDR1 is SEHNR and CDR2 is FQNEAQ (reference sequence). There are 15 residues in the CDR3. V lost 2 bases and J lost 7, with 14 bases in between. The CDR3 nucleotides are TGTGCCAGCAGCTTACTCGGGCAGGGCGGTGAAAAACTGTTTTTT. Protein sequence: CASSLLGQGGEKLFF.

The V gene is TRBV7-2, the J gene TRBJ1-2; D ambiguous. The CDR3 extends over 14 amino acids. The germline V gene encodes CDR1 SGHTA and CDR2 FQGNSA. V lost 5 bases and J 0 bases, leaving 10 bases between the germline ends. CDR3 region: CASSSRASNYGYTF. The CDR3 DNA reads TGTGCCAGCAGCAGTAGGGCATCTAACTATGGCTACACCTTC.

The J gene is TRBJ1-1, the V gene TRBV2; 7 bases are a match to TRBD1. Per germline, CDR1 SNHLY and CDR2 FYNNEI. The ends lost 3 bases at V and 7 bases at J; junction bases unmatched: 5. The CDR3 has 13 residues. CDR3 protein: CASSDDRAGEAFF. The CDR3, as DNA: TGTGCCAGCAGTGATGACAGGGCAGGTGAAGCTTTCTTT.

In this sample, this clone turned up a few times. The same CDR3 also results from other DNA sequences found in this sample. This chain connects TRBV10-3 to TRBJ2-5; no firm D call. CDR1 is ENHRY, CDR2 SYGVKD, per germline. Trimming removed 3 bases at V and 4 bases at J, with 3 bases between. The CDR3 runs 11 residues. The DNA of the CDR3 is TGTGCCATCAGTGATGGAGAGACCCAGTACTTC. Amino acids: CAISDGETQYF.

The chain combines TRBV10-3 with TRBJ2-3, with a possible D match to TRBD2 (6 bases). From germline, CDR1 is ENHRY and CDR2 SYGVKD. This CDR3 spans 13 amino acids. The V gene lost 10 bases and the J gene lost 5 bases, with 16 bases spanning the gap. The chain's CDR3 is CATRLDEVDTQYF. The CDR3 nucleotides are TGTGCCACCCGACTAGACGAGGTAGATACGCAGTATTTT.

This chain links TRBV10-2 with TRBJ1-2; a possible D gene is TRBD1 (5 bases). The CDR3 is made up of 13 amino acids. Trimming removed 7 bases from V and 8 bases from J, with 17 bases in between. Germline CDR1 is WSHSY and CDR2 is SAAADI. CDR3 nucleotides: TGCGCCAGCATGCCACAGGTTTTCGGAGGCTACACCTTC. Translated: CASMPQVFGGYTF.

The rearrangement joins TRBV6-5 to TRBJ2-2, with D possibly matching TRBD1 (6 bases). Trimming removed 6 bases from V and 5 bases from J, with 16 bases in between. Germline-derived CDR1 and CDR2 are MNHEY and SVGAGI. The CDR3 extends over 15 amino acids. The CDR3 coding sequence is TGTGCCAGCAGCAGACAGGTCCCCGGGACCGGGGAGCTGTTTTTT. Translated, it gives CASSRQVPGTGELFF.

The chain links TRBV27 to TRBJ1-5, with 12 bases identical to TRBD1. The V gene end was trimmed by 3 bases and the J gene end by 4 bases; junction bases not matched to a gene: 7. This CDR3 is 17 amino acids long. Germline-derived CDR1 and CDR2 are MNHEY and SMNVEV (reference sequence). The DNA of the CDR3 is TGTGCCAGCAGTTTCATGGGACAGGGGGCCGCAAATCAGCCCCAGCATTTT. Protein product: CASSFMGQGAANQPQHF.

Of note for this clone: Other DNA sequences of this sample code for an identical CDR3. The rearrangement joins TRBV30 to TRBJ1-6; D gene uncertain. The CDR3 totals 13 residues. V lost 3 bases and J 10 bases, leaving 13 bases between the germline ends. Per germline, CDR1 GTSNPN and CDR2 SVGIG (reference sequence). The CDR3: CAWSDRPNSPLHF. As DNA, the CDR3 is TGTGCCTGGAGCGATCGACCTAACTCACCCCTCCACTTT.

CDR3 sequence (DNA): TGTGCCAGCAGCCTAATGGGACAAATGAACACTGAAGCTTTCTTT. This sequence encodes CASSLMGQMNTEAFF. This chain connects TRBV13 to TRBJ1-1, with D possibly matching TRBD1 (6 bases). The CDR3 has 15 amino acids. Germline CDR1 reads PRHDT; CDR2 reads FYEKMQ (reference sequence). Trimming took 5 bases from V and 0 from J, leaving 13 bases between them.

Turning to this clone: The sample contains more than one DNA sequence encoding this CDR3. This chain joins TRBV7-9 and TRBJ1-2; D not certain. Trimming shortened V by 1 base and J by 5 bases, and 5 bases separated the two germline ends. The germline V gene encodes CDR1 SEHNR and CDR2 FQNEAQ (reference sequence). The length of the CDR3 is 12 residues. CDR3 residues: CASSLVGYGYTF. CDR3 DNA: TGTGCCAGCAGCTTAGTAGGGTATGGCTACACCTTC. Full variable domain (remainder filled in from reference TRBV7-9 and TRBJ1-2): DTGVSQNPRHKITKRGQNVTFRCDPISEHNRLYWYRQTLGQGPEFLTYFQNEAQLEKSRLLSDRFSAERPKGSFSTLEIQRTEQGDSAMYLCASSLVGYGYTFGSGTRLTVV.

The chain has TRBV7-9 and TRBJ2-5; a weak D match, TRBD1 (5 bases). Trimming pared 4 bases from V and 2 bases from J, leaving 11 bases between. CDR3 size: 14 residues. Germline CDR1 is SEHNR and CDR2 is FQNEAQ (reference sequence). CDR3 DNA: TGTGCCAGCAGCTCCCCCTCAGGGCAAGAGACCCAGTACTTC. This gives the protein CASSSPSGQETQYF.

The count of this clone is one. The junction does not match germline at one end; this may be a read error. The genes are TRBV19 and TRBJ2-7; 8 nucleotides align to TRBD2. The CDR3 spans 11 residues. Germline lookup yields CDR1 LNHDA and CDR2 SQIVND (reference sequence). The DNA of the CDR3 is TGTGCCAGTAGTAAGGGACTAGTGGTTGTCTTC. This sequence encodes CASSKGLVVVF.

The chain links TRBV2 to TRBJ2-1, with 10 bases fitting TRBD2. The CDR3 contains 15 residues. Germline lookup yields CDR1 SNHLY and CDR2 FYNNEI. The junction had 4 bases not matched to a gene; V was cut back by 2 bases and J by 6 bases. CDR3 loop: CASSELSSGGNEQFF. CDR3 nucleotide sequence: TGTGCCAGCAGTGAACTTTCTAGCGGGGGCAATGAGCAGTTCTTC.

This clone occurred once. The chain recombines TRBV30 with TRBJ1-2; D ambiguous. There are 13 residues in the CDR3. V was trimmed by 0 bases and J by 3 bases, leaving 8 bases between them. Germline CDR1 is GTSNPN and CDR2 is SVGIG (reference sequence). CDR3 DNA sequence: TGTGCCTGGAGTGTGTCCTCCTACTATGGCTACACCTTC. It codes for CAWSVSSYYGYTF.

The rearrangement joins TRBV7-2 to TRBJ1-6; 10 nucleotides line up with TRBD1. The V gene end was trimmed by 1 base and the J gene end by 7 bases; junction bases not matched to a gene: 4. The CDR3 sequence is 16 residues long. Germline CDR1 is SGHTA and CDR2 is FQGNSA. CDR3 residues: CASSLGSDRGNSPLHF. The CDR3 DNA is TGTGCCAGCAGCTTAGGGTCGGACAGGGGGAATTCACCCCTCCACTTT.

This sequence joins TRBV28 and TRBJ2-7, with D perhaps TRBD1 (8 bases). The CDR3 contains 16 residues. V was trimmed by 4 bases and J by 7 bases, leaving 23 bases between them. Looked up from germline, CDR1 is MDHEN and CDR2 is SYDVKM. CDR3: CASSSPGQDRAGEQYF. CDR3 nucleotide sequence: TGTGCCAGCAGTTCCCCGGGACAGGACCGAGCGGGGGAGCAGTACTTC.

The chain is built from TRBV19 and TRBJ2-5, with D perhaps TRBD1 (5 bases). Germline loops: CDR1 LNHDA, CDR2 SQIVND (reference sequence). Trimming removed 5 bases at V and 3 bases at J, with 10 bases between. The CDR3 sequence is 13 residues long. The chain's CDR3 is CASSVQEKETQYF. The DNA for the CDR3 is TGTGCCAGTAGTGTACAGGAGAAAGAGACCCAGTACTTC.

This clone has only one observation. The chain couples TRBV30 to TRBJ2-3, with D perhaps TRBD1 or TRBD2 (5 bases each). Looked up from germline, CDR1 is GTSNPN and CDR2 is SVGIG (reference sequence). This CDR3 comprises 12 residues. V lost 5 bases and J 2 bases, leaving 8 bases between the germline ends. The CDR3 DNA reads TGTGCCTGGGGGGGAGACACAGATACGCAGTATTTT. Encoded protein: CAWGGDTDTQYF.

This chain joins TRBV29-1 and TRBJ2-5; D remains unclear. The CDR3 runs to 13 residues. Trimming took 3 bases from V and 4 from J, leaving 12 bases between them. Germline V lookup: CDR1 SQVTM, CDR2 ANQGSEA. The CDR3 nucleotides read TGCAGCGTTGATCCAGCTGTTCGAGAGACCCAGTACTTC. It encodes CSVDPAVRETQYF.

The V gene is TRBV30, the J gene TRBJ1-5; possibly TRBD1 for D (5 bases). The V and J ends lost 7 bases and 3 bases respectively, with 13 bases between them. The CDR3 runs 13 residues. The germline gives CDR1 GTSNPN, CDR2 SVGIG (reference sequence). CDR3 sequence reads: CAYDDRTNQPQHF. For the CDR3, the DNA is TGTGCCTACGATGACAGAACCAATCAGCCCCAGCATTTT. Using reference TRBV30 and TRBJ1-5 for the parts outside the CDR3, the full variable domain is SQTIHQWPATLVQPVGSPLSLECTVEGTSNPNLYWYRQAAGRGLQLLFYSVGIGQISSEVPQNLSASRPQDRQFILSSKKLLLSDSGFYLCAYDDRTNQPQHFGDGTRLSIL.